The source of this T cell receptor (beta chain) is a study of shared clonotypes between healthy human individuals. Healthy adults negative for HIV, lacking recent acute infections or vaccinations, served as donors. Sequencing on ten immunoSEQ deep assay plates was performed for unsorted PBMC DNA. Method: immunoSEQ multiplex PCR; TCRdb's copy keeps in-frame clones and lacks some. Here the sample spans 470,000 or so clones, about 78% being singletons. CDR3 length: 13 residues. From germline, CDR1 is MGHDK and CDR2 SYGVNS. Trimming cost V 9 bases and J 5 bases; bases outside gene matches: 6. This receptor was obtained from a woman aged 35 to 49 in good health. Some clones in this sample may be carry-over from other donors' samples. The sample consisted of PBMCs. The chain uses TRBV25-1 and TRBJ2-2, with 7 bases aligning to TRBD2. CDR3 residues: CARGGENTGELFF. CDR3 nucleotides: TGTGCCAGGGGGGGGGAGAATACCGGGGAGCTGTTTTTT.